A selection of T cell receptor beta chains follows, all from one sample in a study of beta chain features in type 1 diabetes. The table came from immunoSEQ multiplex PCR; TCRdb's copy has only in-frame clones and leaves some out. Found here are fewer than 900,000 clones, 17% of them singletons; the top ten hold about 0.025%. The sequencing sample was made of naive CD4+ T cells from blood. The source of these receptors is a woman younger than 35 in good health. CDR3s include the opening cysteine and the closing phenylalanine or tryptophan. A D gene is named only where the DNA matches it firmly. Some rows have no size entry. The others give once, few or many, or a class for an expanded clone.

j_call v_call d_call clone_size cdr3_aa cdr3_nt
TRBJ2-1 TRBV12-2 NA NA CAGRLGRSRGGIYNEQFF TGTGCAGGTCGCTTAGGGAGGTCCAGGGGCGGGATCTACAATGAGCAGTTCTTC
TRBJ2-7 TRBV20-1 NA few CSATVRAEQYF TGCAGTGCTACTGTAAGGGCCGAGCAGTACTTC
TRBJ1-1 TRBV28 NA NA CASSARTGEAFF TGTGCCAGCAGCGCACGAACCGGGGAGGCTTTCTTT
TRBJ2-3 TRBV6-5 NA once CASSYFIGSTDTQYF TGTGCCAGCAGTTACTTCATCGGCTCCACAGATACGCAGTATTTT
TRBJ2-7 TRBV28 TRBD2 NA CASKGLAGPSSYEQYF TGTGCCAGCAAGGGGCTAGCGGGGCCGAGCTCCTACGAGCAGTACTTC
TRBJ2-3 TRBV29-1 TRBD2 NA CSSSGAATDTQYF TGCAGCTCAAGCGGGGCGGCGACAGATACGCAGTATTTT
TRBJ2-5 TRBV10-3 NA many CAISEQETQYF TGTGCCATCAGTGAACAAGAGACCCAGTACTTC
TRBJ1-1 TRBV18 NA NA CASSPPNGRMNTEAFF TGTGCCAGCTCACCACCGAATGGTAGGATGAACACTGAAGCTTTCTTT
TRBJ2-3 TRBV7-9 NA NA CASSLQPGTPSGGAQYF TGTGCCAGCAGCTTACAACCGGGGACACCGTCCGGAGGGGCGCAGTATTTT
TRBJ1-2 TRBV5-1 TRBD1 NA CASSWGQGNGYGYTF TGCGCCAGCAGCTGGGGACAGGGGAATGGCTATGGCTACACCTTC
TRBJ2-5 TRBV5-1 TRBD2 NA CATNVAGGQETQYF TGCGCCACCAACGTAGCGGGAGGCCAAGAGACCCAGTACTTC
TRBJ1-4 TRBV25-1 NA few CASSEFMGEKLFF TGTGCCAGCAGTGAATTTATGGGTGAAAAACTGTTTTTT
TRBJ2-3 TRBV6-5 NA few CASSSLAASTDTQYF TGTGCCAGCAGTTCGTTAGCGGCTAGCACAGATACGCAGTATTTT
TRBJ2-1 TRBV10-3 TRBD2 few CATGGPGTSSLMGEQFF TGTGCCACCGGGGGTCCCGGGACTAGCAGTCTTATGGGTGAGCAGTTCTTC
TRBJ2-3 TRBV7-3 NA few CASSLSGTDTQYF TGTGCCAGCAGCTTGTCGGGCACAGATACGCAGTATTTT
TRBJ1-5 TRBV4-2 NA few CASSQDRGNQPQHF TGTGCCAGCAGCCAAGACAGGGGAAATCAGCCCCAGCATTTT
TRBJ2-7 TRBV27 NA NA CASSSVRRNERNEQYF TGTGCCAGCAGTTCCGTGAGGAGGAATGAGCGGAACGAGCAGTACTTC
TRBJ2-7 TRBV15 TRBD2 few CATSSSGTSGNYEQYF TGTGCCACCAGCTCTTCCGGGACTAGCGGGAACTACGAGCAGTACTTC
TRBJ1-5 TRBV10-3 NA few CAIGGKHGGSNQPQHF TGTGCCATCGGGGGGAAACACGGCGGAAGCAATCAGCCCCAGCATTTT
TRBJ2-1 TRBV7-3 TRBD2 NA CASSPAGLAGGPRYNEQFF TGTGCCAGCAGCCCCGCTGGACTAGCGGGAGGGCCAAGGTACAATGAGCAGTTCTTC
TRBJ1-1 TRBV19 TRBD1 few CASIDRGGRITEAFF TGTGCCAGTATAGACAGGGGAGGTAGGATCACTGAAGCTTTCTTT
TRBJ2-1 TRBV6-5 NA few CASSREKGGYNEQFF TGTGCCAGCAGTCGTGAGAAAGGGGGGTACAATGAGCAGTTCTTC
TRBJ2-4 TRBV10-2 TRBD1 few CASIQGAGAKNIQYF TGCGCCAGCATTCAGGGGGCAGGGGCCAAAAACATTCAGTACTTC
TRBJ1-5 TRBV19 NA few CASSTENQPQHF TGTGCCAGTAGTACAGAAAATCAGCCCCAGCATTTT
TRBJ1-3 TRBV18 NA few CASSLTDRGNTIYF TGTGCCAGCTCCCTAACGGACAGAGGAAACACCATATATTTT
TRBJ2-3 TRBV29-1 TRBD2 NA CSVATSGSTDTQYF TGCAGCGTGGCGACTAGCGGGAGTACAGATACGCAGTATTTT
TRBJ2-7 TRBV6-1 TRBD1 few CASSTTGFDEQYF TGTGCCAGCAGTACGACAGGGTTCGACGAGCAGTACTTC
TRBJ2-3 TRBV7-9 NA few CASSFRRPGHRSTDTQYF TGTGCCAGCAGCTTTAGGAGACCGGGACATCGAAGCACAGATACGCAGTATTTT
TRBJ2-5 TRBV6-6 TRBD2 few CASSYSGSGAQETQYF TGTGCCAGCAGTTACTCGGGTAGCGGGGCACAAGAGACCCAGTACTTC
TRBJ2-7 TRBV7-9 NA few CASSWSSYEQYF TGTGCCAGCAGCTGGAGCTCCTACGAGCAGTACTTC
TRBJ2-1 TRBV9 NA NA CASSVGSVSNEQFF TGTGCCAGCAGCGTAGGGAGTGTCTCTAATGAGCAGTTCTTC
TRBJ2-4 TRBV13 NA NA CASSLGGGRSVGIQYF TGTGCCAGCAGCCTCGGAGGAGGGAGGAGTGTTGGCATTCAGTACTTC
TRBJ2-3 TRBV4-1 NA few CASSQLSGSTDTQYF TGCGCCAGCAGCCAGCTGAGCGGGAGCACAGATACGCAGTATTTT
TRBJ1-3 TRBV15 TRBD1 NA CATSRDRVSGNTIYF TGTGCCACCAGCCGGGACAGGGTCTCTGGAAACACCATATATTTT
TRBJ2-7 TRBV10-3 NA few CAISVFDSSYEQYF TGTGCCATCAGTGTTTTCGACAGCTCCTACGAGCAGTACTTC
TRBJ2-2 TRBV5-6 NA NA CASSLAGTNTGELFF TGTGCCAGCAGCTTGGCAGGGACGAACACCGGGGAGCTGTTTTTT
TRBJ2-1 TRBV2 NA many CASSADSEQFF TGTGCCAGCAGCGCTGACTCTGAGCAGTTCTTC
TRBJ2-2 TRBV11-2 TRBD2 NA CASTKTLLAGANTGELFF TGTGCCAGCACTAAGACTCTATTAGCGGGCGCGAACACCGGGGAGCTGTTTTTT
TRBJ1-4 TRBV18 NA NA CASSPGEKLFF TGTGCCAGCTCACCGGGCGAAAAACTGTTTTTT
TRBJ2-1 TRBV5-4 TRBD2 once CASSQERASGRMGEQFF TGTGCCAGCAGCCAAGAACGGGCTAGCGGGAGGATGGGTGAGCAGTTCTTC